The next 10 T cell receptor beta chains were all read from a single sample in a study of lymphopenia after photon versus proton radiotherapy. TCRdb's table, derived via immunoSEQ multiplex PCR, lists solely in-frame clones and lacks some. The table records roughly 49,000 clones, more than 85% of them present only once. The sequences come from peripheral blood, collected from a patient treated with photon-based radiotherapy. The origin of the receptors is a woman between 40 and 50 years old with cholangiocarcinoma.

This sequence joins TRBV19 and TRBJ2-3; 7 bases match TRBD1. The length of the CDR3 is 14 residues. J was trimmed by 1 base and V by 5 bases; bases with no gene match: 3. Germline V gene lookup returns CDR1 LNHDA and CDR2 SQIVND (reference sequence). The CDR3 loop is CASSPGQGTDTQYF. CDR3 DNA: TGTGCCAGTAGTCCCGGACAGGGCACAGATACGCAGTATTTT.

V is TRBV4-3 and J is TRBJ1-1; D unclear. This CDR3 spans 17 amino acids. Germline V CDR1 and CDR2: LGHNA, YSLEER. V was shortened by 0 bases and J by 4 bases, with 18 bases between the two germline ends. DNA of the CDR3: TGCGCCAGCAGCCAAGAGTTGGTCGACGAGGGAATCACTGAAGCTTTCTTT. It encodes CASSQELVDEGITEAFF.

The rearrangement joins TRBV7-2 to TRBJ2-1, with D tentatively TRBD2 (5 bases). Germline CDR1 is SGHTA and CDR2 is FQGNSA. V dropped 5 bases and J dropped 7 bases, with 15 bases sitting between them. This CDR3 has 14 residues. DNA of the CDR3: TGTGCCAGCAGCAATGGTGGGAGCGATAATGAGCAGTTCTTC. Translating it yields CASSNGGSDNEQFF.

The rearrangement uses TRBV7-2 and TRBJ2-1; 8 bases align to TRBD2. Germline V CDR1 and CDR2: SGHTA, FQGNSA. This CDR3 contains 17 residues. J gave up 7 bases and V 1 base, and 12 bases lay outside the gene matches. CDR3 nucleotide sequence: TGTGCCAGCAGCTTAGGGATTAGTTCGGCGGGAGGTAATGAGCAGTTCTTC. The encoded protein is CASSLGISSAGGNEQFF.

The V and J genes are TRBV18 and TRBJ1-1; D gene uncertain. This CDR3 has 13 residues. V gave up 0 bases and J gave up 7 bases, with 9 bases separating them. Per the germline V gene, CDR1 is KGHSH and CDR2 is LQKENI. The CDR3 DNA follows: TGTGCCAGCTCACCACCGAGCAGAATTGAAGCTTTCTTT. This gives the protein CASSPPSRIEAFF.

This clone showed up just once. This chain uses TRBV6-6 with TRBJ1-1, with D possibly matching TRBD1 (5 bases). This CDR3 is built from 13 residues. Trimming cost V 5 bases and J 5 bases, with 12 bases left between them. Germline assignment: CDR1 MNHNY and CDR2 SVGAGI (reference sequence). Here the CDR3 DNA reads TGTGCCAGCAGTCTCACTGGGGCTACTGAAGCTTTCTTT. Translating gives CASSLTGATEAFF.

This chain connects TRBV9 to TRBJ2-5, with 7 bases aligning to TRBD2. The V segment lost 0 bases and the J segment 2 bases; nucleotides outside the gene matches: 4. In germline, CDR1 is SGDLS, CDR2 YYNGEE. The CDR3 totals 15 residues. Here the CDR3 reads CASSVAGGLQETQYF. The CDR3 DNA sequence: TGTGCCAGCAGCGTAGCGGGGGGATTACAAGAGACCCAGTACTTC.

This clone has only a few counts. The chain is built from TRBV16 and TRBJ1-1; weak D call: TRBD1 (5 bases). CDR3 length: 13 amino acids. V was clipped by 5 bases and J by 11 bases, with 18 bases between them. Germline CDR1 and CDR2: KGHSY and FQNENV. The CDR3 nucleotides are TGTGCCAGCAGCAACGGGGATCTCTCAGGGGCTTTCTTT. Encoded protein: CASSNGDLSGAFF.

V gene TRBV2 combines with J gene TRBJ2-2; TRBD1 agrees at 7 bases. After removal of 4 bases from V and 4 bases from J, the junction contained 9 bases not matched to a gene. Per the germline V gene, CDR1 is SNHLY and CDR2 is FYNNEI. The CDR3 is 16 amino acids. CDR3 protein: CASSGSLGQLTGELFF. DNA of the CDR3: TGTGCCAGCAGTGGCTCTCTGGGACAGCTCACCGGGGAGCTGTTTTTT.

The chain combines TRBV5-4 with TRBJ2-7; 10 positions match TRBD2. Germline loops: CDR1 SGHNT, CDR2 YYREEE (reference sequence). V was clipped by 0 bases and J by 5 bases; unmatched bases: 5. This CDR3 region has 15 residues. CDR3 residues: CASSLGLAGVDEQYF. Here the CDR3 DNA reads TGTGCCAGCAGCTTGGGGCTAGCGGGAGTTGACGAGCAGTACTTC.